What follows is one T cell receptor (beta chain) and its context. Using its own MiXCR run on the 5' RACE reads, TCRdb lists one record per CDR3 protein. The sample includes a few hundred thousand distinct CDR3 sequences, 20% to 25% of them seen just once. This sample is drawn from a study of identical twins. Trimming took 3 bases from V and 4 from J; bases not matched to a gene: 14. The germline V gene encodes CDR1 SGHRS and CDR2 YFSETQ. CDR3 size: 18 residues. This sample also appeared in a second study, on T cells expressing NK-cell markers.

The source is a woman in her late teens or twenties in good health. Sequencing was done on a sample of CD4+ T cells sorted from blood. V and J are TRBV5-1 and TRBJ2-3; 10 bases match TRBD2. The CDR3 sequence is CASSSAASGSSGADTQYF. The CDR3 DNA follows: TGCGCCAGCAGCTCGGCGGCTAGCGGGAGCAGTGGGGCAGATACGCAGTATTTT.